Given below is one T cell receptor beta chain in context. This entry belongs to a study of blood T cell repertoires in COVID-19. Study as a whole: Collection of acute and convalescent COVID-19 samples took place in the United States, Italy and Spain. PBMCs, B-cell-depleted T cells, or T cells were the source of the cDNA or gDNA that made up the material.

Original handling: For nucleated cells, counts were estimated from reference gene primer amplification. TCRdb's table, derived via immunoSEQ multiplex PCR, lists solely in-frame clones and lacks some. V and J calls and clone size are given by that table; D and trimming were obtained from the DNA. This table holds 200,000 to 250,000 clones, 80% to 90% found once. The CDR3 is 15 amino acids. V gave up 6 bases and J gave up 3 bases; unmatched junction bases: 7. The germline gives CDR1 SNHLY, CDR2 FYNNEI. This sequence originates from a man aged 55 to 70 who had recovered from COVID-19. Sequencing was performed on peripheral blood. The chain uses TRBV2 and TRBJ2-3; 9 bases are shared with TRBD1. The CDR3 here is CASSRQGGGTDTQYF. CDR3 in DNA: TGTGCCAGCAGCAGACAGGGGGGAGGTACAGATACGCAGTATTTT. Full variable domain (missing parts from reference TRBV2 and TRBJ2-3): EPEVTQTPSHQVTQMGQEVILRCVPISNHLYFYWYRQILGQKVEFLVSFYNNEISEKSEIFDDQFSVERPDGSNFTLKIRSTKLEDSAMYFCASSRQGGGTDTQYFGPGTRLTVL.